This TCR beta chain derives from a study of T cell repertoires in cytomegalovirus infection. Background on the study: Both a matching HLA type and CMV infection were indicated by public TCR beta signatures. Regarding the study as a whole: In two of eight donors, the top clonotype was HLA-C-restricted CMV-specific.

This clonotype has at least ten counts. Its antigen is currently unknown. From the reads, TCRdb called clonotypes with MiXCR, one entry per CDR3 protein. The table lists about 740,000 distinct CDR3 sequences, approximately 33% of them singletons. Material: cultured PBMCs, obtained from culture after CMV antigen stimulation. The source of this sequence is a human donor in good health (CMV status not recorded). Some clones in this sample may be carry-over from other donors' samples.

CDR3 DNA: TGTGCCAGCAGCTTAGAACCCGGGGGTTTGGCAAGCAATCAGCCCCAGCATTTT. This sequence encodes CASSLEPGGLASNQPQHF. The genes are TRBV7-2 and TRBJ1-5; possible D gene TRBD1, 5 bases. This CDR3 has 18 amino acids. Per the germline V gene, CDR1 is SGHTA and CDR2 is FQGNSA. V was trimmed by 1 base and J by 1 base, leaving 17 bases between them.